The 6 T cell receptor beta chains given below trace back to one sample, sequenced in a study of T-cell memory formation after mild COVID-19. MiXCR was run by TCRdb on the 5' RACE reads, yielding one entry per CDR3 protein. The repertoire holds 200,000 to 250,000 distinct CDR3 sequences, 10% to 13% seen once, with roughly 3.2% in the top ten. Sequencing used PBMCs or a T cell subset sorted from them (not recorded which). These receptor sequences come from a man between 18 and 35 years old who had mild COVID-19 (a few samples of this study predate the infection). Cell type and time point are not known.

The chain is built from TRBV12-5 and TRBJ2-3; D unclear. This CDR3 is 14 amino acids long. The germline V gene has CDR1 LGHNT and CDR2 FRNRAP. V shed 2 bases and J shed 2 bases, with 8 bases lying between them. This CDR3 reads CASGLNSPTDTQYF. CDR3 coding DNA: TGTGCTAGTGGTTTGAACAGCCCCACAGATACGCAGTATTTT.

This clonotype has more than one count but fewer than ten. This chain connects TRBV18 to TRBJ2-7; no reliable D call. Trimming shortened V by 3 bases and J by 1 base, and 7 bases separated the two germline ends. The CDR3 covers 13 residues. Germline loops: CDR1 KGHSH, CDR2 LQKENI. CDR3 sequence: CASSPAGSYEQYF. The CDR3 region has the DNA TGTGCCAGCTCACCGGCCGGATCCTACGAGCAGTACTTC.

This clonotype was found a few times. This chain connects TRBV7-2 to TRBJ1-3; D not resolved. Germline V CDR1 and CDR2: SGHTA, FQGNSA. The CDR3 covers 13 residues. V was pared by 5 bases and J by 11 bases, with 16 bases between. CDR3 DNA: TGTGCCAGCAGCCCGCGCGTACAAAGGGCCATATATTTT. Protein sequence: CASSPRVQRAIYF.

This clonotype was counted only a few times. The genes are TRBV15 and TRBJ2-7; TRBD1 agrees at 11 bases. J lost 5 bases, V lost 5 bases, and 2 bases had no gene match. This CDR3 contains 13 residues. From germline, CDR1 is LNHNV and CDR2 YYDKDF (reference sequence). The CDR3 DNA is TGTGCCACCAGCGGGACAGGGGGAGACGAGCAGTACTTC. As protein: CATSGTGGDEQYF.

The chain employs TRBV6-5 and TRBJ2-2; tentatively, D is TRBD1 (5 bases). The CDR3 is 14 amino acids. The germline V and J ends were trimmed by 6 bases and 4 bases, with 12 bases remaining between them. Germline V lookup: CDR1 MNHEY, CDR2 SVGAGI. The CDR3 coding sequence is TGTGCCAGCAGATCCGGACAACGCACCGGGGAGCTGTTTTTT. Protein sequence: CASRSGQRTGELFF.

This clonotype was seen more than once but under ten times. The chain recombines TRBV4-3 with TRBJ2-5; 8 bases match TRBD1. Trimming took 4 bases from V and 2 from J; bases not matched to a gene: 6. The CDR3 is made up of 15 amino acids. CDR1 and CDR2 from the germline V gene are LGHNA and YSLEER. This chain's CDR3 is CASSLDRGRQETQYF. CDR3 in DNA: TGCGCCAGCAGCCTAGACAGGGGTAGGCAAGAGACCCAGTACTTC.